This is a list of T cell receptor beta chains from one sample in a study of cytomegalovirus exposure and HLA in healthy donors. Here immunoSEQ multiplex PCR was the method, and the copy in TCRdb shows in-frame clones only, minus some. The sample yields about 120,000 clones, roughly 82% seen once. The specimen sequenced was PBMCs. The receptor set was obtained from a young man in good health and CMV-seropositive. Each CDR3 is given with its conserved first and last residue. A D gene is named only where the DNA matches it firmly. Clone sizes are given selectively: once, few, many, or a class where the clone is expanded.

size	D	V	J	DNA	CDR3
.	TRBD1	TRBV7-6	TRBJ2-7	TGTGCCAGCAGCCCCGGGACAGGCACCTACGAGCAGTACTTC	CASSPGTGTYEQYF
.	.	TRBV5-6	TRBJ1-1	TGTGCCAGCAGCTTGGCCCGCGCGAACACTGAAGCTTTCTTT	CASSLARANTEAFF
.	.	TRBV5-1	TRBJ1-1	TGCGCCAGCATCGGACCTGGACACCTGAACACTGAAGCTTTCTTT	CASIGPGHLNTEAFF
.	TRBD2	TRBV7-9	TRBJ2-7	TGTGCCAGCAGTTTCAGCGGGAGTTTTAACGAGCAGTACTTC	CASSFSGSFNEQYF
.	.	TRBV9	TRBJ1-3	TGTGCCAGCAGCGTAGCTGCCAGGGGTTCCAGCTCTGGAAACACCATATATTTT	CASSVAARGSSSGNTIYF
.	TRBD1	TRBV13	TRBJ1-2	TGTGCCAGCAGCCCTAAGGGACAGGGAAGCTATGGCTACACCTTC	CASSPKGQGSYGYTF
.	TRBD1	TRBV7-2	TRBJ2-4	TGTGCCAGCAGCTCAAGGACAGGGTTAGGGTTCATTCAGTACTTC	CASSSRTGLGFIQYF
.	.	TRBV11-2	TRBJ2-3	TGTGCCAGCAGCCACAGTAGCACAGATACGCAGTATTTT	CASSHSSTDTQYF
.	.	TRBV28	TRBJ1-5	TGTGCCAGCAGTTTCCAGGAACAGGAGCTGAATCAGCCCCAGCATTTT	CASSFQEQELNQPQHF
few	.	TRBV6-5	TRBJ2-6	TGTGCCAGCAGGACTCCAGGGGCCGGGGCCAACGGCCTGACTTTC	CASRTPGAGANGLTF
.	.	TRBV4-1	TRBJ1-2	TGCGCCAGCAGCGCCACAGTTGAATCTGGAGGCTACACCTTC	CASSATVESGGYTF
.	.	TRBV11-2	TRBJ1-1	TGTGCCAGCAGCTTAACGGTAACTGAAGCTTTCTTT	CASSLTVTEAFF
few	TRBD1	TRBV15	TRBJ1-6	TGTGCCACCAGCAGTCAGGGACAGGGGGCCTATTCACCCCTCCACTTT	CATSSQGQGAYSPLHF
.	TRBD2	TRBV6-6	TRBJ2-7	TGTGCCAGCATAGGAGCGGGAGGGTCCTACGAGCAGTACTTC	CASIGAGGSYEQYF
.	.	TRBV6-1	TRBJ2-7	TGTGCCAGCAGCTGGAGGTCGGGACACAAGTACGAGCAGTACTTC	CASSWRSGHKYEQYF
.	.	TRBV5-1	TRBJ2-7	TGCGCCAGCAGCTTGGTGACAGGCGTCAGCTCCTACGAGCAGTACTTC	CASSLVTGVSSYEQYF
once	.	TRBV19	TRBJ1-2	TGTGCCAGTAGTATAGTATCCAGGGGAGGCTACACCTTC	CASSIVSRGGYTF
.	.	TRBV7-6	TRBJ2-7	TGTGCCAGCAGCTTGACCGGTCTAGACGAGCAGTACTTC	CASSLTGLDEQYF
.	.	TRBV11-2	TRBJ1-1	TGTGCCAGCAGCTTAGCCCCCTACGAGGACACTGAAGCTTTCTTT	CASSLAPYEDTEAFF
.	.	TRBV5-6	TRBJ2-5	TGTGCCAGCAGCGGCGTCCGCCGGGACTTTAAAGAGACCCAGTACTTC	CASSGVRRDFKETQYF
.	.	TRBV7-9	TRBJ1-2	TGTGCCTCCCTAAAAGAACGGGAAGTTTATAACTATGGCTACACCTTC	CASLKEREVYNYGYTF
few	.	TRBV27	TRBJ2-1	TGTGCCAGCAGTTTAGCCCCCAACATCTACAATGAGCAGTTCTTC	CASSLAPNIYNEQFF
.	TRBD1	TRBV9	TRBJ2-7	TGTGCCAGCAGCGCGGGACAGGCTGGCTCCTACGAGCAGTACTTC	CASSAGQAGSYEQYF
.	.	TRBV14	TRBJ1-1	TGTGCCAGCAGCCCCGCCTTGGGGCACACTGAAGCTTTCTTT	CASSPALGHTEAFF
few	.	TRBV5-5	TRBJ2-7	TGTGCCAGCAGCTTGGACCTTACAGGGATCAGCTCCTACGAGCAGTACTTC	CASSLDLTGISSYEQYF
.	TRBD1	TRBV27	TRBJ1-1	TGTGCCAGCAGTTCCTCATGGGACAGGAGTGGGACTGAAGCTTTCTTT	CASSSSWDRSGTEAFF
.	.	TRBV4-1	TRBJ1-1	TGCGCCAGCAGCCAAGAAGACAGCCGAGGCAACGCTTTCTTT	CASSQEDSRGNAFF